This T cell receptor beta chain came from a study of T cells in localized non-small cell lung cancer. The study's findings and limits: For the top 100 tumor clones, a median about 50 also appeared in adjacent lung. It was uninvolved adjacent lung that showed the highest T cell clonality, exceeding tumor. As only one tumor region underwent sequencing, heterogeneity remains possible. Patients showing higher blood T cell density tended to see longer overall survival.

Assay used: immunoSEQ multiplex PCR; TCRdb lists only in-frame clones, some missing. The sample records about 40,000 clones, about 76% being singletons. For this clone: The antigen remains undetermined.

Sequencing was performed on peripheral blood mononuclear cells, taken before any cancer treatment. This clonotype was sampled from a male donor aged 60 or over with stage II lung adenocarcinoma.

Here the CDR3 reads CASSLNGNIQYF. In nucleotides, the CDR3 is TGTGCCAGCAGCTTAAATGGAAACATTCAGTACTTC. The rearrangement joins TRBV7-2 to TRBJ2-4; D uncertain. The CDR3 consists of 12 residues. Germline-derived CDR1 and CDR2 are SGHTA and FQGNSA. V lost 2 bases, J lost 6 bases, and 5 bases lay in between.